The subject of this entry is one T cell receptor beta chain. The data belong to a study of blood T cell repertoires in COVID-19. Here immunoSEQ multiplex PCR was the method, and the copy in TCRdb shows in-frame clones only, minus some. The sample contains under 200,000 clones, 88% of which appear only once. V trimming: 3 bases; J trimming: 2 bases; junction bases outside the gene matches: 1. CDR1 is LGHDT and CDR2 is YNNKEL in the germline V gene (reference sequence). The CDR3 has 16 residues. This chain connects TRBV3-1 (or the pseudogene TRBV3-2) to TRBJ2-3; 14 nucleotides agree with TRBD2. Sequencing input: peripheral blood. This clonotype was sampled from a man aged 55 to 70 with acute or convalescent COVID-19. The CDR3 is CASSQGLAGVTDTQYF. The CDR3 DNA reads TGTGCCAGCAGCCAGGGACTAGCGGGGGTCACAGATACGCAGTATTTT.